This T cell receptor beta chain was recorded in a study of blood T cell repertoires in COVID-19. Per germline, CDR1 LNHDA and CDR2 SQIVND (reference sequence). V dropped 11 bases and J dropped 1 base, with 5 bases sitting between them. The CDR3 runs 11 residues. Generated by immunoSEQ multiplex PCR, the TCRdb table keeps only in-frame clones and is missing some. The sample yields about 310,000 clones, approximately 89% seen once. J is TRBJ2-2 and V is TRBV19; D gene uncertain. This TCR derives from a woman in her thirties or forties who had recovered from COVID-19. The sequenced sample consisted of PBMCs or T cells enriched from blood (not recorded which). CDR3 region: CASGNTGELFF. Here the CDR3 DNA reads TGTGCCTCAGGGAACACCGGGGAGCTGTTTTTT. The variable domain in full, with the rest retrieved from reference TRBV19 and TRBJ2-2, is DGGITQSPKYLFRKEGQNVTLSCEQNLNHDAMYWYRQDPGQGLRLIYYSQIVNDFQKGDIAEGYSVSREKKESFPLTVTSAQKNPTAFYLCASGNTGELFFGEGSRLTVL.